These 29 T cell receptor beta chains originate from one sample sequenced in a study of Graves' ophthalmopathy and Graves' hyperthyroidism. Amplification of TCR beta CDR3 regions used RNA transcripts. In the first round, RT-PCR was carried out with HTBI primers, and a multiplex PCR formed the second round. One entry per CDR3 protein results from TCRdb running MiXCR on the multiplex PCR reads. The sample shows more than 1,000,000 distinct CDR3 sequences, less than 45% of them seen only once. The specimen was peripheral blood or thyroid tissue (not recorded which). The receptor source for this set is an adult man with Graves' hyperthyroidism.

This clonotype was recorded a few times. The chain is built from TRBV27 and TRBJ1-2, with 7 nucleotides matching TRBD1. The V and J ends lost 6 bases and 7 bases, in that order; junction bases with no gene match: 11. Germline V lookup: CDR1 MNHEY, CDR2 SMNVEV (reference sequence). CDR3 size: 14 residues. CDR3: CASSRYERQGGYTF. In DNA, the CDR3 is TGTGCCAGCAGCCGATACGAGCGACAGGGTGGCTACACCTTC.

To note about this clonotype: The conserved final phenylalanine or tryptophan is absent from the CDR3, which likely points to a read error. The DNA is left out, because the CDR3 cannot be placed on it with certainty; the CDR3 is given as TCRdb lists it. CDR3 region: CASSLNLGRGSNT. The gene calls are TRBV7-2 and TRBJ2-5; the D call TRBD1 from the table was never checked on the DNA. The length of the CDR3 is 13 amino acids, counting both ends. Germline assignment: CDR1 SGHTA and CDR2 FQGNSA.

V usage is TRBV11-2 and J usage is TRBJ1-5, with 10 bases lining up with TRBD1. Germline V gives CDR1 SGHAT, CDR2 FQNNGV. Trimming cost V 1 base and J 6 bases; bases outside gene matches: 18. This CDR3 contains 20 residues. The CDR3 DNA reads TGTGCCAGCAGCTTAGGCAGGGGGCATTCCGGGACAGGGGAAAGTCAGCCCCAGCATTTT. Translated: CASSLGRGHSGTGESQPQHF.

This chain uses TRBV15 with TRBJ2-7, with 13 bases matching TRBD2. Trimming cost V 0 bases and J 3 bases; bases outside gene matches: 2. CDR1 and CDR2 from the germline V gene are LNHNV and YYDKDF (reference sequence). The CDR3 is 16 amino acids. The CDR3 sequence: CATSRDGTSGDYEQYF. DNA of the CDR3: TGTGCCACCAGCAGAGACGGGACTAGCGGGGACTACGAGCAGTACTTC.

The chain links TRBV10-2 to TRBJ1-1; D is possibly TRBD1 (6 bases). Germline CDR1 is WSHSY and CDR2 is SAAADI. This CDR3 region has 13 residues. Deletions cut 11 bases from V and 3 bases from J, with 16 bases between. This chain's CDR3 is CAAGAYRDTEAFF. As DNA, the CDR3 is TGCGCCGCAGGGGCCTATAGGGACACTGAAGCTTTCTTT.

The V gene is TRBV7-2, the J gene TRBJ2-5; possible D gene TRBD1, 6 bases. Germline CDR1 SGHTA, CDR2 FQGNSA. This CDR3 contains 16 residues. Trimming removed 5 bases from V and 9 bases from J, with 25 bases in between. In nucleotides, the CDR3 is TGTGCCAGCAGCCTCTCCGTGGGGACACCGAATCAGCCCCAGTACTTC. Translated, it gives CASSLSVGTPNQPQYF. The full variable domain, in which reference TRBV7-2 and TRBJ2-5 provide the parts outside the CDR3, is GAGVSQSPSNKVTEKGKDVELRCDPISGHTALYWYRQSLGQGLEFLIYFQGNSAPDKSGLPSDRFSAERTGGSVSTLTIQRTQQEDSAVYLCASSLSVGTPNQPQYFGPGTRLLVL.

With regard to this clonotype: Given a much more abundant clone one base away, this may be a read error. CDR3 sequence reads: CASSPDRRMTETEAFF. The CDR3 DNA follows: TGTGCCAGCAGCCCCGACAGGAGGATGACCGAAACTGAAGCTTTCTTT. The chain uses TRBV2 and TRBJ1-1, with D possibly TRBD1 on 6 matching bases. The CDR3 has 16 residues. The V end lost 6 bases, the J end lost 5 bases, and 22 bases lay between the germline ends. The germline V gene has CDR1 SNHLY and CDR2 FYNNEI.

This clonotype was counted a few times. The chain is built from TRBV12-3 or TRBV12-4 and TRBJ1-6, with D tentatively TRBD1 (6 bases). The CDR3 has 15 residues. V was cut by 6 bases and J by 9 bases, with 18 bases left in between. CDR3 in amino acids: CASSPDRDSLSPLHF. The CDR3, as DNA: TGTGCCAGCAGCCCGGACAGAGACAGCCTTTCACCCCTCCACTTT.

The chain employs TRBV7-2 and TRBJ2-7; no reliable D call. The V and J ends lost 5 bases and 6 bases respectively, with 14 bases between them. Germline V gene sequence: CDR1 SGHTA, CDR2 FQGNSA. The CDR3 loop spans 13 amino acids. The CDR3 DNA sequence: TGTGCCAGCAGCCGCCTGGGGTCGGGCGAGCAGTACTTC. Encoded protein: CASSRLGSGEQYF.

This clonotype occurred a few times. The V call is TRBV9, the J call TRBJ2-7; 7 bases match TRBD1. This CDR3 has 14 amino acids. V shed 4 bases, J shed 4 bases, and the junction held 8 bases outside the gene matches. CDR1 SGDLS and CDR2 YYNGEE come from the germline V gene. This CDR3 is CASSPRDSIYEQYF. CDR3 DNA: TGTGCCAGCAGCCCCCGGGACAGTATTTACGAGCAGTACTTC.

Note on this clonotype: Possible read error: a much larger clone is one base away. The chain couples TRBV19 to TRBJ2-7; no clear D gene. Looked up from germline, CDR1 is LNHDA and CDR2 is SQIVND (reference sequence). This CDR3 comprises 11 residues. Deletions cut 10 bases from V and 5 bases from J, with 12 bases between. CDR3 residues: CATRQGDEQYF. The CDR3 region has the DNA TGTGCCACCCGACAAGGAGACGAGCAGTACTTC.

Ten or more counts support this clonotype. V gene TRBV11-2 combines with J gene TRBJ2-5; 9 nucleotides match TRBD1. Per the germline V gene, CDR1 is SGHAT and CDR2 is FQNNGV. This CDR3 comprises 13 residues. After removal of 6 bases from V and 4 bases from J, the junction contained 3 bases not matched to a gene. The CDR3 nucleotides read TGTGCCAGCAGACAGGGACAGGGAGAGACCCAGTACTTC. This translates into CASRQGQGETQYF. The full variable domain, rest sourced from reference TRBV11-2 and TRBJ2-5, is EAGVAQSPRYKIIEKRQSVAFWCNPISGHATLYWYQQILGQGPKLLIQFQNNGVVDDSQLPKDRFSAERLKGVDSTLKIQPAKLEDSAVYLCASRQGQGETQYFGPGTRLLVL.

This rearrangement joins TRBV20-1 to TRBJ1-5; unclear D gene. V lost 0 bases, J lost 4 bases, and 13 bases lay in between. The CDR3 consists of 15 residues. CDR1 is DFQATT, CDR2 SNEGSKA, per germline (reference sequence). This CDR3 is CSARDRRARNQPQHF. CDR3 nucleotide sequence: TGCAGTGCTAGAGATCGGAGGGCGCGGAATCAGCCCCAGCATTTT.

This clonotype was picked up a small number of times. V gene TRBV11-2 combines with J gene TRBJ2-7; weak D call: TRBD2 (6 bases). V lost 5 bases and J lost 2, with 10 bases in between. The CDR3 is 13 amino acids. Per germline, CDR1 SGHAT and CDR2 FQNNGV. The CDR3 DNA follows: TGTGCCAGCAGCCAGGGACTCCCCTACGAGCAGTACTTC. It translates to CASSQGLPYEQYF. Together with reference TRBV11-2 and TRBJ2-7, the CDR3 gives the full variable domain: EAGVAQSPRYKIIEKRQSVAFWCNPISGHATLYWYQQILGQGPKLLIQFQNNGVVDDSQLPKDRFSAERLKGVDSTLKIQPAKLEDSAVYLCASSQGLPYEQYFGPGTRLTVT.

This clonotype came up a few times. The rearrangement joins TRBV6-2 or TRBV6-3 to TRBJ2-6; D uncertain. Trimming shortened V by 6 bases and J by 4 bases, and 13 bases separated the two germline ends. Looked up from germline, CDR1 is MNHEY and CDR2 is SVGEGT. The CDR3 is made up of 15 amino acids. The CDR3, as DNA: TGTGCCAGCAGCGAAAGGGTTCTCGGGGCCAACGTCCTGACTTTC. It is translated as CASSERVLGANVLTF.

This clonotype was seen repeatedly, ten times or more. In DNA, the CDR3 is TGTGCCAGCAGTAGACACCTCCAAGAGACCCAGTACTTC. This sequence encodes CASSRHLQETQYF. The chain links TRBV6-5 to TRBJ2-5; D is uncertain. This CDR3 region has 13 residues. Germline V lookup: CDR1 MNHEY, CDR2 SVGAGI. Trimming removed 5 bases at V and 1 base at J, with 8 bases between.

This clonotype has only one observation. J is TRBJ2-5 and V is TRBV15; 8 positions match TRBD2. Per germline, CDR1 LNHNV and CDR2 YYDKDF (reference sequence). This CDR3 has 15 residues. J gave up 6 bases and V 1 base, and 7 bases lay outside the gene matches. The CDR3 sequence: CATSRGAGALKTQYF. The CDR3 DNA reads TGTGCCACCAGCAGAGGAGCGGGAGCTTTGAAGACCCAGTACTTC. Using reference TRBV15 and TRBJ2-5 for the parts outside the CDR3, the full variable domain is DAMVIQNPRYQVTQFGKPVTLSCSQTLNHNVMYWYQQKSSQAPKLLFHYYDKDFNNEADTPDNFQSRRPNTSFCFLDIRSPGLGDTAMYLCATSRGAGALKTQYFGPGTRLLVL.

Of note for this clonotype: This may be a read error: a much more frequent sequence differs by one nucleotide. The chain links TRBV6-4 to TRBJ1-2, with D unclear. V was clipped by 8 bases and J by 4 bases, with 14 bases between them. Germline values: CDR1 MRHNA, CDR2 SNTAGT. The CDR3 contains 13 residues. The CDR3 protein is CASRLPEGYGYTF. The DNA of the CDR3 is TGTGCCAGCCGGTTGCCCGAGGGCTATGGCTACACCTTC.

This clonotype was counted between two and nine times. CDR3 region: CASSLDPTSGNTIYF. Here the CDR3 DNA reads TGTGCCAGCAGCTTAGACCCTACCTCTGGAAACACCATATATTTT. This chain joins TRBV7-8 and TRBJ1-3; D not certain. In germline, CDR1 is SGHVS, CDR2 FQNEAQ. With 1 base removed from V and 0 bases from J, the gap between germline ends came to 7 bases. The CDR3 extends over 15 amino acids.

In its sample, this clonotype was seen a few times. The chain recombines TRBV6-6 with TRBJ2-5; no reliable D call. Looked up from germline, CDR1 is MNHNY and CDR2 is SVGAGI (reference sequence). This CDR3 has 12 residues. V lost 7 bases and J 2 bases, leaving 8 bases between the germline ends. The CDR3 DNA is TGTGCCAGCACTCGATCACAAGAGACCCAGTACTTC. Its protein product is CASTRSQETQYF.

This clonotype was seen ten or more times. This chain uses TRBV20-1 with TRBJ1-6; D call uncertain. The CDR3 covers 13 residues. Germline V CDR1 and CDR2: DFQATT, SNEGSKA (reference sequence). Trimming removed 6 bases at V and 8 bases at J, with 14 bases between. CDR3 sequence (DNA): TGCAGTGCGAGCCGAACGGGAGATTCACCCCTCCACTTT. Its protein product is CSASRTGDSPLHF.

This clonotype appeared a few times. This chain links TRBV6-6 with TRBJ1-1, with unresolved D. Germline-derived CDR1 and CDR2 are MNHNY and SVGAGI (reference sequence). V shed 6 bases and J shed 1 base, with 15 bases lying between them. CDR3 size: 15 residues. The CDR3, as DNA: TGTGCCAGCAGCTCCCAGTATGGGTCGAACACTGAAGCTTTCTTT. Encoded protein: CASSSQYGSNTEAFF.

V is TRBV7-9 and J is TRBJ2-5; D may be TRBD1 or TRBD2 (5 bases each). There are 16 residues in the CDR3. The V end lost 5 bases, the J end lost 5 bases, and 21 bases lay between the germline ends. In germline, CDR1 is SEHNR, CDR2 FQNEAQ (reference sequence). CDR3 nucleotides: TGTGCCAGCAGCGTCGAGGGACGGGCTTTGCGGGAGACCCAGTACTTC. It specifies CASSVEGRALRETQYF.

The V call is TRBV11-2, the J call TRBJ2-7, with 7 bases lining up with TRBD1. With 0 bases clipped from V and 0 bases from J, the junction kept 8 bases outside the gene matches. Germline V gene lookup returns CDR1 SGHAT and CDR2 FQNNGV. The CDR3 extends over 17 amino acids. CDR3 sequence: CASSLESGQTFSYEQYF. The CDR3 nucleotides are TGTGCCAGCAGCTTAGAGTCGGGACAGACATTCTCCTACGAGCAGTACTTC.

There are a few counts of this clonotype. The conserved phenylalanine or tryptophan is not found at the CDR3 terminus, so this likely reflects a read error. The rearrangement uses TRBV7-2 and TRBJ1-4, with 12 bases lining up with TRBD1. The CDR3 consists of 19 residues. The V gene end was trimmed by 3 bases and the J gene end by 7 bases; junction bases not matched to a gene: 15. CDR1 SGHTA and CDR2 FQGNSA come from the germline V gene. This chain's CDR3 is CASSFLPYRDRGQIEKLFL. In nucleotides, the CDR3 is TGTGCCAGCAGCTTTCTACCCTACAGGGACAGGGGGCAGATTGAAAAACTGTTTCTT.

The chain is built from TRBV28 and TRBJ2-5, with TRBD1 as a possible D gene (5 bases). The CDR3 runs 13 residues. V was pared by 7 bases and J by 3 bases, with 12 bases between. Germline values: CDR1 MDHEN, CDR2 SYDVKM. This CDR3 is CASTGQGEETQYF. For the CDR3, the DNA is TGTGCCAGCACCGGACAAGGGGAAGAGACCCAGTACTTC. Complete variable domain (other parts from reference TRBV28 and TRBJ2-5): DVKVTQSSRYLVKRTGEKVFLECVQDMDHENMFWYRQDPGLGLRLIYFSYDVKMKEKGDIPEGYSVSREKKERFSLILESASTNQTSMYLCASTGQGEETQYFGPGTRLLVL.

This clonotype was observed a few times. The chain is built from TRBV6-6 and TRBJ1-3, with D hard to call. The CDR3 covers 13 residues. CDR1 and CDR2 from the germline V gene are MNHNY and SVGAGI (reference sequence). V dropped 0 bases and J dropped 3 bases, with 3 bases sitting between them. The CDR3 loop reads CASSYSGGNTIYF. The CDR3 DNA sequence: TGTGCCAGCAGTTACTCTGGTGGAAACACCATATATTTT.

The J gene is TRBJ1-5, the V gene TRBV2; 9 nucleotides agree with TRBD1. The V and J ends lost 5 bases and 6 bases, in that order; junction bases with no gene match: 8. CDR3 length: 15 amino acids. Per germline, CDR1 SNHLY and CDR2 FYNNEI. This chain's CDR3 is CASSPGTGLRQPQHF. CDR3 coding DNA: TGTGCCAGCAGTCCAGGGACAGGGTTACGTCAGCCCCAGCATTTT. The full variable domain, with the rest looked up from reference TRBV2 and TRBJ1-5, is EPEVTQTPSHQVTQMGQEVILRCVPISNHLYFYWYRQILGQKVEFLVSFYNNEISEKSEIFDDQFSVERPDGSNFTLKIRSTKLEDSAMYFCASSPGTGLRQPQHFGDGTRLSIL.

The genes are TRBV29-1 and TRBJ2-5; 8 nucleotides agree with TRBD2. The germline V gene has CDR1 SQVTM and CDR2 ANQGSEA. The ends lost 2 bases at V and 1 base at J; junction bases unmatched: 6. This CDR3 has 15 amino acids. This chain's CDR3 is CSVEWGLGPQETQYF. The CDR3 region has the DNA TGCAGCGTTGAATGGGGACTAGGTCCCCAAGAGACCCAGTACTTC.